The present T cell receptor beta chain was sequenced within a study of blood T cell repertoires in COVID-19. Study-level information: Whether acute or convalescent, the COVID-19 samples came from the United States, Italy and Spain. The cDNA or gDNA used as material had been derived from T cells, B-cell-depleted T cells, or PBMCs.

From germline, CDR1 is PRHDT and CDR2 FYEKMQ (reference sequence). V dropped 7 bases and J dropped 3 bases, with 8 bases sitting between them. The CDR3 length is 12 residues. Enrolment of Seattle patients took place during active infection, and they were followed longitudinally. As originally analysed: Reference gene primer amplification yielded estimated nucleated cell counts. Generated by immunoSEQ multiplex PCR, the TCRdb table keeps only in-frame clones and is missing some. V, J and clone size reflect that table, while D and trimming were determined from the DNA. The sample carries about 200,000 clones, roughly 82% recorded once.

The source material was peripheral blood. V gene TRBV13 combines with J gene TRBJ2-3; tentative D call: TRBD1 (6 bases). The receptor comes from a woman aged 55-69 years with COVID-19, enrolled during active disease. CDR3 DNA: TGTGCCAGCAACACAGGGACAGATACGCAGTATTTT. Translating it yields CASNTGTDTQYF.